This T cell receptor beta chain was sequenced during a study of human T cells and chemical hapten exposure (dated by TCRdb to about 2021). For the study in its entirety: For sensitization, 2% DPC in acetone was applied to a roughly 2 cm by roughly 2 cm area of upper inner arm skin. Weekly therapeutic DPC doses were additionally applied to the scalp of patients throughout the roughly 23-week study period. Patch testing on the upper back used Finn chambers containing 0.01% DPC, with scoring done after 6 days according to International Contact Dermatitis Research Group standards. Alopecia areata with under or over 50% scalp involvement, alopecia totalis and alopecia universalis were represented in the patient cohort, which was mostly female. Libraries were pooled for sequencing, and per-sample TCR yields varied mainly because of small differences in library volumes within the pool. In alopecia patients, the study followed how the peripheral blood TCR repertoire changed in vivo over primary and secondary sensitization to diphenylcyclopropenone (DPC), a hapten. Patient blood was sampled pre-sensitization (week 0) and at 2, 6 and about 24 weeks after DPC sensitization. For TCR sequencing, blood came from 25 to 30 alopecia patients at anywhere from one to four time points (pre-sensitization, 2, 6 and 24 weeks). Summary of the overall study and its limitations: Because every patient had alopecia, a presumed autoimmune disease, the patients' immune response might differ from that of healthy individuals. No change with DPC sensitization was found in the number of TCRs above 1 in 1000 frequency, and no evidence of global repertoire structure alterations was found. Patch test score was positively correlated with the number of PT1 expanded TCRs, with significance at thresholds 8, 16 and 32 but not at 4. Repeated subsampling changed both the strength of the expansion versus patch-test correlation and the threshold at which the correlation became significant. Significantly more large CDR3 similarity clusters were formed by expanded TCRs than by pre-sensitization or healthy control sets, consistent with antigen-driven responses.

To note about this clonotype: What this receptor recognizes is not known. No per-base quality is available; no much larger clone lies one base away.

The method behind the library was RACE. TCRdb lists the instrument as NextSeq 500. During library preparation, unique molecular identifiers were attached to individual cDNA molecules so that TCRs could be counted quantitatively and reproducibly. Both TCR alpha and TCR beta chains were sequenced from each blood RNA sample. The paper's data handling went like this. A median of about 89,000 TCRs per sample was observed, with a range of about 20,000 to 700,000. V, J and CDR3 annotation of the TCR reads was carried out using the Decombinator software suite. To make PS versus PT1 abundance plots, every sample was subsampled to the same number of TCRs (28,000). TCRs were defined as expanded if absent before sensitization and observed at least eight times at the 2-week time point. TCRdb's own reprocessing of the public reads used fastp at Q25 and MiXCR and kept productive beta chains. Rows are unified per CDR3 protein, each entry keeping the most common DNA and genes. TCRdb, rather than the study authors, made the V and J calls. The sample table contains 80,000 or so distinct CDR3 sequences; only one count was recorded for over 8.5% of them. Together, the top ten hold approximately 4.6% of the sample.

The time point label for this specimen denotes: patch test 1, 2 weeks after DPC sensitization. The treatment or condition label corresponds to: therapeutic diphenylcyclopropenone sensitization with weekly scalp DPC. At each patch-test visit, blood was drawn before the patch test was applied. Eligible patients were aged 18 to 70, diagnosed with alopecia, deemed suitable for DPC therapy, and excluded if pregnant. Total RNA was extracted from unfractionated whole blood collected in Tempus Blood RNA tubes. V lost 0 bases and J lost 2 bases; the stretch between them is 0 bases long. The CDR3, cysteine through phenylalanine, is 12 amino acids long. Of the read, only the CDR3 DNA is kept; its 36 bases are in frame from base 1. Based on the germline V gene, the CDR1 and CDR2 sequences are SGDLS and YYNGEE.

The clonotype originates from a woman in her forties or fifties with alopecia areata. Some clones in this sample may be carry-over from other donors' samples. The chain uses TRBV9 and TRBJ1-3; the D gene is not confidently resolved. Specimen: whole blood, collected in connection with sensitization to the hapten diphenylcyclopropenone (DPC). The CDR3 reads as follows: CASSVAGNTIYF. The sequenced DNA: TGTGCCAGCAGCGTAGCTGGAAACACCATATATTTT.